The next 9 T cell receptor beta chains were all read from a single sample in a study of cytomegalovirus exposure and HLA in healthy donors. The PCR made use of 60 Vbeta and 13 Jbeta primers. The assay was immunoSEQ multiplex PCR, and TCRdb's table has in-frame clones only and misses some. The table lists approximately 76,000 clones, 70% to 80% of them singletons. The sample taken for sequencing was PBMCs. The origin of the receptors is a man aged 25 to 45 in good health and CMV-seronegative.

A word on this clone: Other nucleotide sequences in the sample specify the same CDR3. The chain carries TRBV7-2 and TRBJ2-3; D remains unclear. Trimming took 5 bases from V and 2 from J, leaving 5 bases between them. The CDR3 has 12 amino acids. Germline V gene sequence: CDR1 SGHTA, CDR2 FQGNSA. DNA of the CDR3: TGTGCCAGCAGCCTCTACACAGATACGCAGTATTTT. Protein product: CASSLYTDTQYF.

This clone came up a few times. J is TRBJ1-4 and V is TRBV4-2, with D perhaps matching TRBD1 (6 bases). Germline-derived CDR1 and CDR2 are LGHNA and YNFKEQ. V lost 5 bases and J 5 bases, leaving 12 bases between the germline ends. The CDR3 contains 14 residues. CDR3 loop: CASSGGGKNEKLFF. The CDR3 DNA reads as TGTGCCAGCAGCGGGGGGGGCAAAAATGAAAAACTGTTTTTT.

This clone was observed a single time. This chain uses TRBV4-1 with TRBJ1-6; 9 nucleotides agree with TRBD1. Losses at the gene ends were 3 bases for V and 7 bases for J; bases not matched to a gene: 7. CDR3 length: 16 amino acids. CDR1 is MGHRA, CDR2 YSYEKL, per germline. CDR3 sequence reads: CASSQATGGFNSPLHF. CDR3 coding DNA: TGCGCCAGCAGCCAGGCAACAGGGGGCTTCAATTCACCCCTCCACTTT.

The V and J genes are TRBV18 and TRBJ2-2; no clear D. Trimming removed 3 bases from V and 2 bases from J, with 7 bases in between. Germline lookup yields CDR1 KGHSH and CDR2 LQKENI. The CDR3 spans 14 residues. CDR3 DNA: TGTGCCAGCTCACCGACTTTCAACACCGGGGAGCTGTTTTTT. This encodes CASSPTFNTGELFF.

CDR3 coding DNA: TGTGCCAGCAGTTACAGGAGCTCAAACACCGGGGAGCTGTTTTTT. Translating gives CASSYRSSNTGELFF. This chain links TRBV2 with TRBJ2-2; weak D call: TRBD1 (5 bases). This CDR3 has 15 residues. From germline, CDR1 is SNHLY and CDR2 FYNNEI. Trimming pared 5 bases from V and 2 bases from J, leaving 12 bases between. The full variable domain, in which reference TRBV2 and TRBJ2-2 provide the parts outside the CDR3, is EPEVTQTPSHQVTQMGQEVILRCVPISNHLYFYWYRQILGQKVEFLVSFYNNEISEKSEIFDDQFSVERPDGSNFTLKIRSTKLEDSAMYFCASSYRSSNTGELFFGEGSRLTVL.

The chain combines TRBV7-9 with TRBJ2-1, with a tentative D call TRBD1 (6 bases). CDR3 size: 13 residues. Germline loops: CDR1 SEHNR, CDR2 FQNEAQ (reference sequence). Trimming took 3 bases from V and 6 from J, leaving 9 bases between them. The CDR3 is CASSLAGANEQFF. CDR3 sequence (DNA): TGTGCCAGCAGCTTGGCAGGGGCCAATGAGCAGTTCTTC.

This clone was recorded only once. J is TRBJ2-7 and V is TRBV29-1; TRBD1 agrees at 12 bases. The CDR3 extends over 14 amino acids. V lost 6 bases, J lost 2 bases, and 5 bases stayed unmatched. Germline loops: CDR1 SQVTM, CDR2 ANQGSEA. CDR3 coding DNA: TGCAGCGTGTTGGGACAGGGGGCAACCTACGAGCAGTACTTC. This translates into CSVLGQGATYEQYF.

To note about this clone: The sample holds other DNA sequences that translate to the same CDR3. The genes are TRBV7-8 and TRBJ1-1; weak D call: TRBD1 (5 bases). Germline V lookup: CDR1 SGHVS, CDR2 FQNEAQ. The V and J ends lost 7 bases and 0 bases respectively, with 21 bases between them. The CDR3 extends over 17 amino acids. CDR3 sequence (DNA): TGTGCCAGCACCCCGGACCTAGGGGCATTATTGAACACTGAAGCTTTCTTT. It is translated as CASTPDLGALLNTEAFF.

A single count supports this clone. The chain couples TRBV4-2 to TRBJ2-7; TRBD1 matches 7 bases. The V gene's germline CDR1 is LGHNA and CDR2 YNFKEQ. V shed 0 bases, J shed 7 bases, and the junction held 24 bases outside the gene matches. The CDR3 has 20 amino acids. Here the CDR3 reads CASSQDRVLDSGTAAREQYF. For the CDR3, the DNA is TGTGCCAGCAGCCAAGATCGCGTCTTGGACTCCGGGACAGCGGCCCGGGAGCAGTACTTC.